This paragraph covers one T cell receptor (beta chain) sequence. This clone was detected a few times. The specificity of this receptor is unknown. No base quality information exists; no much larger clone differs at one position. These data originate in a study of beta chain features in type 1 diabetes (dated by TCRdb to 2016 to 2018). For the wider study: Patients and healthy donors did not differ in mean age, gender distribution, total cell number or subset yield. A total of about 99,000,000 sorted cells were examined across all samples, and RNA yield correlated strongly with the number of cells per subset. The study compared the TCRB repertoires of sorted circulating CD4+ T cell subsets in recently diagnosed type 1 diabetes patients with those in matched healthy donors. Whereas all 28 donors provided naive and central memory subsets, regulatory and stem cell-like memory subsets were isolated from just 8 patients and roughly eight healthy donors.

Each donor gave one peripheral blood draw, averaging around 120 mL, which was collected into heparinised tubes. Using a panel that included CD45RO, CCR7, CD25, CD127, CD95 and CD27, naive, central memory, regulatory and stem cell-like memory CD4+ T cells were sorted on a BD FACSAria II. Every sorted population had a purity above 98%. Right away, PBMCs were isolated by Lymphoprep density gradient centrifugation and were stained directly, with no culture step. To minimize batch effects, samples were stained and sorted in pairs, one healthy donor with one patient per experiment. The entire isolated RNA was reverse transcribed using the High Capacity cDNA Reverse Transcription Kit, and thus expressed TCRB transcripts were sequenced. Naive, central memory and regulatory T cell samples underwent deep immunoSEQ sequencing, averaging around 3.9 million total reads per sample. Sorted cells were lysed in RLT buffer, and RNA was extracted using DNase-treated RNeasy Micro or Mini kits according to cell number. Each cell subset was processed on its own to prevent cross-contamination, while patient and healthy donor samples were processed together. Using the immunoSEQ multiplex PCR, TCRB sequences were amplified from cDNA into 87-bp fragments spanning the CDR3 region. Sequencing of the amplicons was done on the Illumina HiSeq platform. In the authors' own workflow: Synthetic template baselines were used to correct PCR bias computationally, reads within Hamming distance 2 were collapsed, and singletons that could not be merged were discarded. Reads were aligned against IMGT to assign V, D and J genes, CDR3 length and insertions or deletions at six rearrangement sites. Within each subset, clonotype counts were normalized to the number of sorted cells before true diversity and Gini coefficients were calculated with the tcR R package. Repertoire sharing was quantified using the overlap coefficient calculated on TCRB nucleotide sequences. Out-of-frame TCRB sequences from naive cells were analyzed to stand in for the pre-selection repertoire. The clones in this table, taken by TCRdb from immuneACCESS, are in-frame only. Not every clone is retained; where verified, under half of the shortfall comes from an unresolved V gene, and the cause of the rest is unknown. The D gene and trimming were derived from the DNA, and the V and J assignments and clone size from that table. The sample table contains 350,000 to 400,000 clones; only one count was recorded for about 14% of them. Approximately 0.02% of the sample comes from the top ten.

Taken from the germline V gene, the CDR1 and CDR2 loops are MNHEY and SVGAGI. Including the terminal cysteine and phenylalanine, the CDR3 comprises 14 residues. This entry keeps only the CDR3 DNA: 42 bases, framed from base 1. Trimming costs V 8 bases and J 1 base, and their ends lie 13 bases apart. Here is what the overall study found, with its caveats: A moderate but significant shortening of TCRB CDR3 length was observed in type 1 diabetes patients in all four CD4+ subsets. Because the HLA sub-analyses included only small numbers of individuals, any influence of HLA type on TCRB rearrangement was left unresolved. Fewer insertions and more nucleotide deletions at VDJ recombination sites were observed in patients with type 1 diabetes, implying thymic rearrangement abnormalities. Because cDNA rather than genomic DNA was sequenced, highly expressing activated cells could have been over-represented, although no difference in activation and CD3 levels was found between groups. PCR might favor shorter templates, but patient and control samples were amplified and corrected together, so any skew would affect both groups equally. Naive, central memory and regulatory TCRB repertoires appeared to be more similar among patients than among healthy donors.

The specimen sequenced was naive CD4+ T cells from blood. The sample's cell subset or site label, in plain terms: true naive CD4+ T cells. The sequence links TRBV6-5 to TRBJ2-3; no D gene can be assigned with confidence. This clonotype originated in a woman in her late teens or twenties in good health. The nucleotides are TGTGCCAGCCAACGTGGGCGAGGCACAGATACGCAGTATTTT. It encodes CASQRGRGTDTQYF.